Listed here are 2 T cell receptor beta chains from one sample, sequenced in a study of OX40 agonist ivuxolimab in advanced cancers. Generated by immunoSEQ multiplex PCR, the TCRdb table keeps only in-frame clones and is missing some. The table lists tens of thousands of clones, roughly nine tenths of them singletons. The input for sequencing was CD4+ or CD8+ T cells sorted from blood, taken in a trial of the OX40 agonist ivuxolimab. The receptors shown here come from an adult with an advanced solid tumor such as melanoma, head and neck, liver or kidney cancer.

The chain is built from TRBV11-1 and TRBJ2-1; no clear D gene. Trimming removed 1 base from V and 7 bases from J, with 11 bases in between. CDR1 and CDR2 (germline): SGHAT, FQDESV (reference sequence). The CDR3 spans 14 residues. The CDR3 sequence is CASSLGLVENEQFF. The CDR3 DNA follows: TGTGCCAGCAGCTTAGGGCTTGTGGAAAATGAGCAGTTCTTC.

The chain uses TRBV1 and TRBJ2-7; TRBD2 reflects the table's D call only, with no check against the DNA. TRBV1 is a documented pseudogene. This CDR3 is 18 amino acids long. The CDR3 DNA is TGCACCAGCACCCAGGTCCCCAAGTCCGGGAGGGCCTTGTACGAGCAGTACTTC. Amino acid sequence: CTSTQVPKSGRALYEQYF.